These T cell receptor beta chains were read from a single sample in a study of beta chain features in type 1 diabetes. Produced via immunoSEQ multiplex PCR; TCRdb's table is partial and in-frame only. Found here are 130,000 or so clones, about a tenth of them singletons; the top ten hold almost 0.65%. The sequencing input was central memory CD4+ T cells from blood. Every receptor here comes from a woman aged 40 to 49 in good health. CDR3s include the opening cysteine and the closing phenylalanine or tryptophan. D genes are given only for firm matches. Clone size appears in some rows only: once, few, many, or a class for an expanded clone.

V	J	D	size	CDR3	DNA
TRBV7-2	TRBJ2-2	TRBD1	few	CASSRDRVAGELFF	TGTGCCAGCAGCCGAGACAGGGTGGCCGGGGAGCTGTTTTTT
TRBV9	TRBJ2-7	TRBD1	-	CASSVASGQGPEQYF	TGTGCCAGCAGCGTAGCTAGCGGACAGGGGCCCGAGCAGTACTTC
TRBV5-4	TRBJ1-2	TRBD1	-	CASSPPGQSNYGYTF	TGTGCCAGCAGCCCTCCGGGACAGAGTAACTATGGCTACACCTTC
TRBV5-1	TRBJ1-4	-	-	CASSSSSTNEKLFF	TGCGCCAGCAGCTCCTCGTCTACTAATGAAAAACTGTTTTTT
TRBV5-1	TRBJ2-1	-	-	CASTLGSGGHPEQFF	TGCGCCAGCACCTTAGGGTCTGGCGGGCATCCTGAGCAGTTCTTC
TRBV25-1	TRBJ2-4	-	many	CASSESGRAKNIQYF	TGTGCCAGCAGTGAATCGGGGAGAGCCAAAAACATTCAGTACTTC
TRBV7-2	TRBJ1-2	-	-	CASSPDSNYGYTF	TGTGCCAGCAGCCCCGACAGTAACTATGGCTACACCTTC
TRBV10-3	TRBJ2-5	-	many	CAIPPSTSGETQYF	TGTGCCATCCCCCCTAGCACCTCGGGGGAGACCCAGTACTTC
TRBV5-1	TRBJ2-5	TRBD2	many	CASSSSSGGFETQYF	TGCGCCAGCAGCTCATCTAGCGGGGGGTTTGAGACCCAGTACTTC
TRBV7-2	TRBJ1-2	-	few	CASSLGVAGNYGYTF	TGTGCCAGCAGCTTAGGAGTGGCAGGGAACTATGGCTACACCTTC
TRBV5-1	TRBJ2-3	-	many	CASKQASAEDTQYF	TGCGCCAGCAAGCAGGCTAGCGCCGAAGATACGCAGTATTTT
TRBV7-2	TRBJ2-3	TRBD2	-	CASSLRQGSGGTTDTQYF	TGTGCCAGCAGCTTACGCCAGGGCAGCGGGGGGACCACAGATACGCAGTATTTT
TRBV5-1	TRBJ2-1	TRBD2	few	CASSGSGGAVNEQFF	TGCGCCAGCAGCGGTAGCGGGGGGGCCGTCAATGAGCAGTTCTTC
TRBV7-9	TRBJ2-3	TRBD2	few	CASSSTTGLARSTDTQYF	TGTGCCAGCAGCTCTACCACCGGACTAGCGAGAAGCACAGATACGCAGTATTTT
TRBV9	TRBJ2-1	-	-	CASSAGVANEQFF	TGTGCCAGCAGCGCCGGGGTTGCCAATGAGCAGTTCTTC
TRBV7-2	TRBJ2-1	-	-	CASSLETTDNEQFF	TGTGCCAGCAGCTTGGAGACTACGGACAATGAGCAGTTCTTC
TRBV2	TRBJ2-3	TRBD2	few	CASRLAGSTDTQYF	TGTGCCAGCAGGCTAGCGGGGAGCACAGATACGCAGTATTTT